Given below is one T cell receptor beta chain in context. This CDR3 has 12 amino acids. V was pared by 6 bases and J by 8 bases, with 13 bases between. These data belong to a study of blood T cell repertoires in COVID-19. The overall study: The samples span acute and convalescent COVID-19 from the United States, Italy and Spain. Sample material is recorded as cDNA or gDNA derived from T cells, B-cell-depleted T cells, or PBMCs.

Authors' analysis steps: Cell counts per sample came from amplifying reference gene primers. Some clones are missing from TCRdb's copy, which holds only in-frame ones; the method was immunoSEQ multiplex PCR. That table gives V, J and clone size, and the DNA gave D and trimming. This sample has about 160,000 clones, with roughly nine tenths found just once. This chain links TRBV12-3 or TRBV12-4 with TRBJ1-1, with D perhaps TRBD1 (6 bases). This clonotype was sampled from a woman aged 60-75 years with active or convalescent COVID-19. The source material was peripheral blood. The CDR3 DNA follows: TGTGCCAGCAGCCCGACAGGTCTAGAAGCTTTCTTT. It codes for CASSPTGLEAFF.